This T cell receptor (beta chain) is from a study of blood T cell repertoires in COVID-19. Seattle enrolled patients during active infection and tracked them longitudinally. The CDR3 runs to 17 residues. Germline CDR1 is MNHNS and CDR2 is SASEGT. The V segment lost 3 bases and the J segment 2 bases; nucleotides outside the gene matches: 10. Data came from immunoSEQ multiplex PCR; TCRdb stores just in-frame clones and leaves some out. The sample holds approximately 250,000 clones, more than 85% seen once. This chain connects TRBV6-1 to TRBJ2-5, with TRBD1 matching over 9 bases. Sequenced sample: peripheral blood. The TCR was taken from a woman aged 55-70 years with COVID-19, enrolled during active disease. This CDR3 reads CASSDRLGQGRQETQYF. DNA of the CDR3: TGTGCCAGCAGTGACCGCCTTGGACAGGGGAGACAAGAGACCCAGTACTTC.